This T cell receptor beta chain appears in the sequencing data of a study of blood T cells in healthy people across ages. Those donating, healthy Caucasian individuals from Russia, were aged about 6 to 100. The second PCR ran roughly 6 to 11 cycles with a sample-barcoded 5' primer and J-beta primers. TCRdb reanalysed the 5' RACE reads using MiXCR and keeps one entry per CDR3 protein. The sample lists hundreds of thousands of distinct CDR3 sequences, 32% occurring once. J gave up 9 bases and V 2 bases, and 10 bases lay outside the gene matches. Per germline, CDR1 DFQATT and CDR2 SNEGSKA (reference sequence). CDR3 length equals 15 residues.

Material for sequencing was blood. The gene calls are TRBV20-1 and TRBJ2-1, with TRBD2 matching over 10 bases. The sequence was collected from an elderly woman in good health. This CDR3 reads CSARKPGLASREQFF. The CDR3 DNA reads as TGCAGTGCTAGAAAGCCGGGACTAGCGTCGCGTGAGCAGTTCTTC.